This TCR beta chain was sequenced during a study of cytomegalovirus exposure and HLA in healthy donors. About the study: Out of a few hundred genotyped donors, 81% belonged to the Caucasian-associated ancestry cluster.

At the time of sampling, donors were nominally healthy, though unrecorded immune exposures were likely. Amplification used 60 Vbeta primers and 13 Jbeta primers. Clones were sequenced by immunoSEQ multiplex PCR, and TCRdb holds only the in-frame ones, with some missing. The sample has 100,000 to 150,000 clones; 60% to 80% are singletons. The V gene's germline CDR1 is LNHDA and CDR2 SQIVND (reference sequence). The CDR3 runs to 15 residues. V lost 6 bases to trimming and J lost 0 bases, with 14 bases between them. Sequenced material: PBMCs. The chain joins TRBV19 to TRBJ1-1, with a tentative D call TRBD1 (5 bases). The TCR comes from a male donor in good health and CMV-seronegative. CDR3 coding DNA: TGTGCCAGTAGGACCGGGGGTCAAATGAACACTGAAGCTTTCTTT. It codes for CASRTGGQMNTEAFF.